This T cell receptor (beta chain) is from a study of low-dose radiotherapy and immunotherapy resistance in tumors. Time point specified: before trial treatment. This clonotype occurred many times. TRAV- and TRBV-specific primers, spanning alpha and beta chains, primed first-strand cDNA. The TCRs were subjected to amplification over 20 PCR cycles employing a constant-region primer in conjunction with a V-primer adapter. Using its own MiXCR run on the reads, TCRdb lists one record per CDR3 protein. The sample carries about 64,000 distinct CDR3 sequences, around a quarter recorded once. The V segment lost 10 bases and the J segment 8 bases; nucleotides outside the gene matches: 19. Germline assignment: CDR1 MNHNY and CDR2 SVGAGI (reference sequence). The CDR3 is 16 amino acids.

The genes are TRBV6-6 and TRBJ2-1; 8 bases match TRBD1. This receptor was identified in a male donor with rectosigmoid adenocarcinoma. This material consisted of PBMCs, taken before treatment. The CDR3 DNA follows: TGTGCCACCGGTCAGGCGGGGACAGGTCCCGCCGATGAGCAGTTCTTC. It specifies CATGQAGTGPADEQFF.